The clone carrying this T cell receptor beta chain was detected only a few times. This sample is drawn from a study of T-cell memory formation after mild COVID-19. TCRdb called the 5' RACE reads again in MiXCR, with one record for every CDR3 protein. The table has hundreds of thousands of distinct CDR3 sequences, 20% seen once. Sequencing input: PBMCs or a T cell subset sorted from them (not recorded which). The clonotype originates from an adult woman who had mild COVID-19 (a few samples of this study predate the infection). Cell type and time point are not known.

CDR3 protein: CASSFRDRANEQFF. The DNA of the CDR3 is TGCGCCAGCAGCTTCCGGGACAGGGCCAATGAGCAGTTCTTC. This chain uses TRBV5-1 with TRBJ2-1; 9 bases are a match to TRBD1. The germline CDR1 and CDR2 sequences are SGHRS and YFSETQ. The junction had 3 bases not matched to a gene; V was cut back by 2 bases and J by 6 bases. This CDR3 region has 14 residues.